Described below is a single TCR beta chain sequence and its context. Assay: immunoSEQ multiplex PCR; the TCRdb copy retains only in-frame clones and omits some. The table includes 180,000 or so clones, about 90% detected once. These data originate in a study of blood T cell repertoires in COVID-19. For the study at large: Acute and convalescent COVID-19 samples came from the United States, Italy and Spain. Sources were T cells, B-cell-depleted T cells, or PBMCs; the material itself was cDNA or gDNA.

V dropped 1 base and J dropped 2 bases, with 5 bases sitting between them. This CDR3 is built from 13 residues. Germline V gives CDR1 GTSNPN, CDR2 SVGIG (reference sequence). This chain connects TRBV30 to TRBJ2-2; D unresolved. The specimen was peripheral blood. This clonotype originated in an older woman with COVID-19, enrolled during active disease. The CDR3 DNA follows: TGTGCCTGGAGTGGGCCTAACACCGGGGAGCTGTTTTTT. Its protein is CAWSGPNTGELFF.